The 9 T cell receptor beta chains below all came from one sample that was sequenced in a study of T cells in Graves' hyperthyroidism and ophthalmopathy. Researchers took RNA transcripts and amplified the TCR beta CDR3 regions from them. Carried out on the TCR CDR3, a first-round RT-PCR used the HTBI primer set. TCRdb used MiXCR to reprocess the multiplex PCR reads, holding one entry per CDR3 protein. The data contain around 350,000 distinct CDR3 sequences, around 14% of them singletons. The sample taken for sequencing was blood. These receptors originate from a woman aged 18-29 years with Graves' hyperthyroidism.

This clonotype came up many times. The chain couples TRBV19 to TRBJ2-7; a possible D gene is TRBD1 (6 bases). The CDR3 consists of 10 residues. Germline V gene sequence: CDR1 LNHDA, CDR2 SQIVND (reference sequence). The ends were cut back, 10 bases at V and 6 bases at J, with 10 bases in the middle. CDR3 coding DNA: TGTGCCACCGGACAGTCCGAGCAGTACTTC. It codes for CATGQSEQYF. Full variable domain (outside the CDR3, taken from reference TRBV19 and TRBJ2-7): DGGITQSPKYLFRKEGQNVTLSCEQNLNHDAMYWYRQDPGQGLRLIYYSQIVNDFQKGDIAEGYSVSREKKESFPLTVTSAQKNPTAFYLCATGQSEQYFGPGTRLTVT.

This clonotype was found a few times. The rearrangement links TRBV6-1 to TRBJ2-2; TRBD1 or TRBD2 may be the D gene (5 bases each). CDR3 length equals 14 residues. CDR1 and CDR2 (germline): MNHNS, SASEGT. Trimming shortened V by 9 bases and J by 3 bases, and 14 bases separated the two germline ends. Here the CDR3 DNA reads TGTGCCAGGAGCCCAGGGACGTACACCGGGGAGCTGTTTTTT. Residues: CARSPGTYTGELFF.

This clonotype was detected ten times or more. CDR3 sequence: CASFTGEGTEAFF. The CDR3 nucleotides read TGCGCCAGCTTTACAGGGGAGGGCACTGAAGCTTTCTTT. The chain has TRBV5-1 and TRBJ1-1; TRBD1 agrees at 7 bases. Trimming cost V 7 bases and J 4 bases; bases outside gene matches: 7. Germline CDR1 SGHRS, CDR2 YFSETQ. The CDR3 runs 13 residues.

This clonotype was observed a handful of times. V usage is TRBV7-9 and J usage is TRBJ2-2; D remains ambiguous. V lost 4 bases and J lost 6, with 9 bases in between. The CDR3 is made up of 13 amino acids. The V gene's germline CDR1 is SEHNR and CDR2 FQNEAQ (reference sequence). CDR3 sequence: CASSSTPAGELFF. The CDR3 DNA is TGTGCCAGCAGCTCCACCCCCGCCGGGGAGCTGTTTTTT.

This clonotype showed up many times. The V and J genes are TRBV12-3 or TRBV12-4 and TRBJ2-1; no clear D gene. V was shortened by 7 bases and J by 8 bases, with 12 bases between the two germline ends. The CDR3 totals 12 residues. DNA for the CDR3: TGTGCCAGCACTCTGGCTGGCGATGAGCAGTTCTTC. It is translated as CASTLAGDEQFF.

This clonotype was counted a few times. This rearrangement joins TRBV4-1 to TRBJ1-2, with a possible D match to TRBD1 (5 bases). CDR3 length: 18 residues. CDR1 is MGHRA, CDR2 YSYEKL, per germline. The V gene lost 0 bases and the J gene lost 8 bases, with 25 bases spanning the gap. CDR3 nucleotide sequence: TGCGCCAGCAGCCAAGAAGGTTGGGGGGACCGACAACGAGTAGGCTACACCTTC. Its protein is CASSQEGWGDRQRVGYTF.

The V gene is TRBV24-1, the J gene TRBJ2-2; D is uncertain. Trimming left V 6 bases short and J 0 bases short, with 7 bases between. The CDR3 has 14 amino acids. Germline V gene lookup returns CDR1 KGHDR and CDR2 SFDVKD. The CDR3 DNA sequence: TGTGCCACCAGTATCGGAACGAACACCGGGGAGCTGTTTTTT. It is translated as CATSIGTNTGELFF.

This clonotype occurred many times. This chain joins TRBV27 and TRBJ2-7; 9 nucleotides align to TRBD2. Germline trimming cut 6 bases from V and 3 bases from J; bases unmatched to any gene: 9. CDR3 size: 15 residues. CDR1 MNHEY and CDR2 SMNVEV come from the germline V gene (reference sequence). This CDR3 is CASRLAGGTYYEQYF. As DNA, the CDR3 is TGTGCCAGCAGACTAGCGGGCGGGACTTACTACGAGCAGTACTTC.

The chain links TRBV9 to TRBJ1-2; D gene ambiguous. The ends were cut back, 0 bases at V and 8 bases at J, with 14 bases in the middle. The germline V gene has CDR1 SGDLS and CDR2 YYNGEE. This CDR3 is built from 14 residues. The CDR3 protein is CASSVGAGADGYTF. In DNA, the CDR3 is TGTGCCAGCAGCGTAGGTGCAGGAGCGGACGGCTACACCTTC.